Following are 3 T cell receptor beta chains from one sample sequenced in a study of early T cells in non-severe SARS-CoV-2 infection. TCRdb reanalysed the 5' RACE reads using MiXCR and keeps one entry per CDR3 protein. The table records tens of thousands of distinct CDR3 sequences, approximately 6% of them present only once. Sequencing was performed on whole blood. The receptor source for this set is an adult who was a healthcare worker with PCR-confirmed SARS-CoV-2 infection or an uninfected control (not recorded which).

This clonotype has more than one count but fewer than ten. The chain is built from TRBV28 and TRBJ1-6, with D tentatively TRBD1 (6 bases). Germline-derived CDR1 and CDR2 are MDHEN and SYDVKM. V gave up 5 bases and J gave up 1 base, with 15 bases separating them. The CDR3 totals 17 residues. The CDR3 spells CASSVYRVRSYNSPLHF. The DNA for the CDR3 is TGTGCCAGCAGTGTCTACAGGGTTCGGTCCTATAATTCACCCCTCCACTTT.

This chain links TRBV14 with TRBJ1-2; D is uncertain. This CDR3 region has 14 residues. Germline CDR1 and CDR2: SGHDN and FVKESK. V lost 4 bases, J lost 6 bases, and 15 bases lay in between. The CDR3 loop reads CASSPMGKFHGYTF. CDR3 in DNA: TGTGCCAGCAGCCCAATGGGGAAGTTTCATGGCTACACCTTC.

The chain combines TRBV7-2 with TRBJ2-7; 7 bases align to TRBD1. Germline V gene sequence: CDR1 SGHTA, CDR2 FQGNSA. The CDR3 is made up of 16 amino acids. Losses at the gene ends were 0 bases for V and 5 bases for J; bases not matched to a gene: 10. The CDR3 loop reads CASSLAPGQSAHEQYF. DNA for the CDR3: TGTGCCAGCAGCTTAGCTCCGGGACAGTCCGCCCACGAGCAGTACTTC.